This T cell receptor (beta chain) is from a study of blood T cell repertoires in COVID-19. Background on the study: Donors in the United States, Italy and Spain gave samples during acute or convalescent COVID-19. PBMCs, B-cell-depleted T cells, or T cells provided the cDNA or gDNA that made up the material.

Authors' methods: Quantification of nucleated cells was approximated via reference gene primer amplification. TCRdb's copy holds only in-frame clones and misses some; the assay was immunoSEQ multiplex PCR. D and trimming were read from the DNA, whereas the V and J calls and clone size are those reported in that table. The table has about 250,000 clones, around 88% seen once. Patients in Seattle were enrolled during active infection, then followed longitudinally. Trimming at V came to 1 base and at J to 6 bases, leaving 5 bases not matched to a gene. This CDR3 contains 14 residues. Germline V gene sequence: CDR1 LNHNV, CDR2 YYDKDF (reference sequence).

The clonotype comes from a woman in her thirties with COVID-19, enrolled during active disease. Sample: peripheral blood. The rearrangement joins TRBV15 to TRBJ1-2; 7 bases agree with TRBD1. CDR3 region: CATSRVVQGDGYTF. CDR3 nucleotides: TGTGCCACCAGCAGAGTAGTCCAGGGGGATGGCTACACCTTC.